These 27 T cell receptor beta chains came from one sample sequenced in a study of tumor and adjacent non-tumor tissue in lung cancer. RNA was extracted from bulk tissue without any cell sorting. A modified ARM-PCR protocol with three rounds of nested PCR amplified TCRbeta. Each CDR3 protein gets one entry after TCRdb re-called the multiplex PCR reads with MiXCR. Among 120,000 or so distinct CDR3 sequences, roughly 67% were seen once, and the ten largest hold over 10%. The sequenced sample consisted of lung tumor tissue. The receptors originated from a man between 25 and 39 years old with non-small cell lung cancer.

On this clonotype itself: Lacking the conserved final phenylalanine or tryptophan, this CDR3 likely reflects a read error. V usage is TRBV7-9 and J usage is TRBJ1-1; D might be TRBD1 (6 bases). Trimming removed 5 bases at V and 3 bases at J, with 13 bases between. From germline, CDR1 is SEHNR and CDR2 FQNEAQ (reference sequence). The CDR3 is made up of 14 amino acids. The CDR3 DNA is TGTGCCAGCAGCCCAAGCAGGGGATACACTGAAGCTTTCTCT. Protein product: CASSPSRGYTEAFS.

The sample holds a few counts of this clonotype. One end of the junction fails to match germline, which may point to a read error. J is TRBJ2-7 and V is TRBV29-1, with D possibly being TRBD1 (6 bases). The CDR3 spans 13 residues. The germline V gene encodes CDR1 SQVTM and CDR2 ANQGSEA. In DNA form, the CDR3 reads TGCAGCGTTCCGAAGGGGGAGTCCGACGAGCAGAACTTC. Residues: CSVPKGESDEQNF.

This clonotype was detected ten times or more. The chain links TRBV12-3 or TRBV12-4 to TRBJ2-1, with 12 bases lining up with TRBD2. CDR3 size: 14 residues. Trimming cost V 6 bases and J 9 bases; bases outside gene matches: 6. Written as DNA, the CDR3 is TGTGCCAGCAGCCCGACTAGCGGGAGAGGTGAGCAGTTCTTC. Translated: CASSPTSGRGEQFF.

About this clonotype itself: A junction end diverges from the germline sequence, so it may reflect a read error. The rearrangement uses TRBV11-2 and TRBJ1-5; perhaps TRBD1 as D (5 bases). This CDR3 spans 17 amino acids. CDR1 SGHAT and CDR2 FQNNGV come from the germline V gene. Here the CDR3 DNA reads TGTGCCAGCAGCTCCCCCGGGAAGGTCAGGGTGAGTCAGTCCCAACATTTT. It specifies CASSSPGKVRVSQSQHF.

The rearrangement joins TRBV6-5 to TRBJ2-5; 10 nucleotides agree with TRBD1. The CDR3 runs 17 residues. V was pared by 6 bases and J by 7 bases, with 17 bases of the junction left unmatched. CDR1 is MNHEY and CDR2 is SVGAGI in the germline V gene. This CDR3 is CASSARLGTGVWTTQYF. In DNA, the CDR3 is TGTGCCAGCAGCGCTCGGCTCGGGACAGGGGTATGGACGACCCAGTACTTC.

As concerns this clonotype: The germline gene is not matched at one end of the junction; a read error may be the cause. CDR3 DNA: TGCACCGTTGAGTTCGGAGCCACAGATACGCAGTATTTT. It translates to CTVEFGATDTQYF. The J gene is TRBJ2-3, the V gene TRBV29-1, with D unclear. The CDR3 has 13 residues. Germline assignment: CDR1 SQVTM and CDR2 ANQGSEA.

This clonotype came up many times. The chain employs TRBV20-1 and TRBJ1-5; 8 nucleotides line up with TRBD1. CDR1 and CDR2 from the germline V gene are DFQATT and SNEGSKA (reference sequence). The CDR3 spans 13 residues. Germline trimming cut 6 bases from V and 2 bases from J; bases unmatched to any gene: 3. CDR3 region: CSAVTGGNQPQHF. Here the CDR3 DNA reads TGCAGTGCCGTGACAGGGGGCAATCAGCCCCAGCATTTT.

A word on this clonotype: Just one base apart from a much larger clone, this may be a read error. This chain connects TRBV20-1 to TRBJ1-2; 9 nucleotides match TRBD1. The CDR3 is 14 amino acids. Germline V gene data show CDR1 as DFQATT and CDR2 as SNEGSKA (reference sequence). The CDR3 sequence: CNARGSDRGGGYTF. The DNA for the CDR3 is TGCAATGCTAGGGGGTCGGACAGGGGCGGTGGCTACACCTTC.

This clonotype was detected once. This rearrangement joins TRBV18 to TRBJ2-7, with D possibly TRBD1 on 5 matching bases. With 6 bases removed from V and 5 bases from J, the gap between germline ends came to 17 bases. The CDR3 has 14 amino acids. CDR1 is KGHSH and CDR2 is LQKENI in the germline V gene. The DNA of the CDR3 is TGTGCCAGCTCCTACCAGGGTAAAGCCAACGAGCAGTACTTC. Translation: CASSYQGKANEQYF.

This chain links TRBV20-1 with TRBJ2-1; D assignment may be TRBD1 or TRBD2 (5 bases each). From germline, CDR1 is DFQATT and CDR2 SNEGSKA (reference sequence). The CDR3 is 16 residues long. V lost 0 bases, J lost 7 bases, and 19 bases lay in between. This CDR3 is CSARDLQWGSLNEQFF. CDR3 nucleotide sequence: TGCAGTGCTAGAGATCTCCAGTGGGGGAGCTTGAATGAGCAGTTCTTC.

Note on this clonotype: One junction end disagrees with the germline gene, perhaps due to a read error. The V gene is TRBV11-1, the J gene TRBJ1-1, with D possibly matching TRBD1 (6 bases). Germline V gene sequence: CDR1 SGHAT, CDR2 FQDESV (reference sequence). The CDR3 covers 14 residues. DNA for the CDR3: TGTGTCAACAGCTGGACAGCTGTGAACACTGAAGATTTCTTT. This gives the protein CVNSWTAVNTEDFF.

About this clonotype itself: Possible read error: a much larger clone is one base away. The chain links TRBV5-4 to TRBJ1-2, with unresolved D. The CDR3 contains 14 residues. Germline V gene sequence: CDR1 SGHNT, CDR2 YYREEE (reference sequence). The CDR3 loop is CAISLDSSFYGYTF. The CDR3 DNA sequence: TGTGCCATCAGCTTGGACTCCTCATTCTATGGCTACACCTTC. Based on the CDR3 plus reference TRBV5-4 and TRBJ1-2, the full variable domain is ETGVTQSPTHLIKTRGQQVTLRCSSQSGHNTVSWYQQALGQGPQFIFQYYREEENGRGNFPPRFSGLQFPNYSSELNVNALELDDSALYLCAISLDSSFYGYTFGSGTRLTVV.

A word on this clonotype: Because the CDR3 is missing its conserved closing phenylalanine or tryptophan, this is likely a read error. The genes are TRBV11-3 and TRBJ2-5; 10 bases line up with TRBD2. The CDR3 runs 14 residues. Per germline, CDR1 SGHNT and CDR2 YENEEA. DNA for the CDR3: TGTGCCAACAGCTCCAGCGGGGGGGCAGAGACCCAGTACATC. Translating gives CANSSSGGAETQYI.

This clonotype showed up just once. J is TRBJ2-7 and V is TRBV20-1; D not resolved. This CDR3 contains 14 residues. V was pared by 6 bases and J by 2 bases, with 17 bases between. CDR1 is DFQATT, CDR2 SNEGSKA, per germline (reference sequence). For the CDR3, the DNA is TGCAGTGCCCCCAGTGGCGGAGAGGCCTACGAGCAGTACTTC. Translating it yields CSAPSGGEAYEQYF.

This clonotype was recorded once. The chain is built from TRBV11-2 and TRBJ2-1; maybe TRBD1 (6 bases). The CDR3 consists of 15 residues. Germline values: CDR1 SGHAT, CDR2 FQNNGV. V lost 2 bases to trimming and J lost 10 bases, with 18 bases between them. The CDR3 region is CASSLPPGVIYEQFF. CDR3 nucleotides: TGTGCCAGCAGCTTACCTCCAGGGGTCATCTACGAGCAGTTCTTC.

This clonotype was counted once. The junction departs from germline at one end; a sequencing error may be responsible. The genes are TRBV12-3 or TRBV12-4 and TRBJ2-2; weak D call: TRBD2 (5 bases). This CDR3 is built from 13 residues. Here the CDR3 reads CASSLESIGEPFF. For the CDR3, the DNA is TGTGCCAGCAGTTTAGAGTCTATCGGGGAGCCGTTTTTT.

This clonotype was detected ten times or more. The CDR3 DNA follows: TGTGCCAGCGGTCCACCCCTCCACTTT. Translated: CASGPPLHF. J is TRBJ1-6 and V is TRBV12-3 or TRBV12-4; D is ambiguous. The V end was cut by 8 bases, the J end by 11 bases, with 4 bases between. The CDR3 consists of 9 residues.

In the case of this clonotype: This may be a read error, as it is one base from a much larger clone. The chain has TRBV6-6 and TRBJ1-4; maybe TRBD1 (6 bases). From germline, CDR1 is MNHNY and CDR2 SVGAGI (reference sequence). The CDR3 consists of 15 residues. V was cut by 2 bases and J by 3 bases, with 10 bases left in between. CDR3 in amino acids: CASSYQGTANEKLFF. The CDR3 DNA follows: TGTGCCAGCAGTTACCAGGGGACTGCTAATGAAAAACTGTTTTTT.

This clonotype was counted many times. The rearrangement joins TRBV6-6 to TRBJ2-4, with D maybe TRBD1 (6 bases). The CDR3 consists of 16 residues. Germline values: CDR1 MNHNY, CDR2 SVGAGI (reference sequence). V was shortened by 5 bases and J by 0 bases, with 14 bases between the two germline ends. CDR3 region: CASSPDRSLAKNIQYF. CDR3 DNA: TGTGCCAGCAGTCCGGACAGAAGTCTAGCCAAAAACATTCAGTACTTC.

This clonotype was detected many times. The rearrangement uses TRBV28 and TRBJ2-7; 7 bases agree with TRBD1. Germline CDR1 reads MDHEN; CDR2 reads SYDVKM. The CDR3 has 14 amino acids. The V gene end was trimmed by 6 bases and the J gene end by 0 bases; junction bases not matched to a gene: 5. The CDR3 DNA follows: TGTGCCAGCAGAACGACAGGGAGCTCCTACGAGCAGTACTTC. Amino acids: CASRTTGSSYEQYF.

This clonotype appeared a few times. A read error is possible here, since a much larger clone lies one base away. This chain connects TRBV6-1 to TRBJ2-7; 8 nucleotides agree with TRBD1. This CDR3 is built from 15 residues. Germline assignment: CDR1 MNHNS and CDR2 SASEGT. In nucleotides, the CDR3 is TGTGCCAACAGTGAGGTCGGGAACAGGGGGGATGTGCAGTACTTC. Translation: CANSEVGNRGDVQYF.

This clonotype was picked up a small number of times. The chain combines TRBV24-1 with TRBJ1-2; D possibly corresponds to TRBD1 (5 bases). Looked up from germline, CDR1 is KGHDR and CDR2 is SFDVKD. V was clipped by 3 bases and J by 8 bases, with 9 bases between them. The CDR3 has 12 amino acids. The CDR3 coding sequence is TGTGCCACCAGTGATGGGGGGAAGGGCTACACCTTC. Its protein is CATSDGGKGYTF.

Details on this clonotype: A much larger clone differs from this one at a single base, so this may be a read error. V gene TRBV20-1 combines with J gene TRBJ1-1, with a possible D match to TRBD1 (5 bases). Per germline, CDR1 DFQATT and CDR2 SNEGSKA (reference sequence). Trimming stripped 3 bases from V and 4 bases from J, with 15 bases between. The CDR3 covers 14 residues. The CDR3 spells CSASYLGGITEAFF. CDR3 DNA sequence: TGCAGTGCTAGTTATCTCGGGGGGATCACTGAAGCTTTCTTT.

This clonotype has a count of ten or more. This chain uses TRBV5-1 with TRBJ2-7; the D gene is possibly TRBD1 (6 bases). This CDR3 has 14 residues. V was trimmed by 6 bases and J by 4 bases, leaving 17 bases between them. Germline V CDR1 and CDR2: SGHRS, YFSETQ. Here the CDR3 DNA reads TGCGCCAGCATCCGGGACATCGGAACGTACGAGCAGTACTTC. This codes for CASIRDIGTYEQYF. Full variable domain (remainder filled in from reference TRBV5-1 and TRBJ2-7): KAGVTQTPRYLIKTRGQQVTLSCSPISGHRSVSWYQQTPGQGLQFLFEYFSETQRNKGNFPGRFSGRQFSNSRSEMNVSTLELGDSALYLCASIRDIGTYEQYFGPGTRLTVT.

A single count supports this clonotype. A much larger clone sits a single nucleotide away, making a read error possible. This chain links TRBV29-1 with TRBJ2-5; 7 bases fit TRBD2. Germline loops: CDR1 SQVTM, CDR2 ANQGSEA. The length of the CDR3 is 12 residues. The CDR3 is CSVVTSWESQYF. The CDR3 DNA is TGCAGCGTTGTGACTAGCTGGGAGAGCCAGTACTTC.

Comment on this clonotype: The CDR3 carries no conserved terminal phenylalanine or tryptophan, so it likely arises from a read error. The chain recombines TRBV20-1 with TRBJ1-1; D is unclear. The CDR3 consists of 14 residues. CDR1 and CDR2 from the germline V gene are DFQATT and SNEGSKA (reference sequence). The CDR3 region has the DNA TGTAGTGCTCGCAACGGGCCACGCGCCACTGAAGCTTTCATT. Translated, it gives CSARNGPRATEAFI.

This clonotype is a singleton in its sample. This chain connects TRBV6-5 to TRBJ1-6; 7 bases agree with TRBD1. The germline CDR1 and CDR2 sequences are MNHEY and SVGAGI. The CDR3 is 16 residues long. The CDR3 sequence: CVSGEQGNLYNSPLHF. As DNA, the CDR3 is TGTGTCAGTGGGGAACAGGGGAACCTCTATAATTCACCCCTCCACTTT.